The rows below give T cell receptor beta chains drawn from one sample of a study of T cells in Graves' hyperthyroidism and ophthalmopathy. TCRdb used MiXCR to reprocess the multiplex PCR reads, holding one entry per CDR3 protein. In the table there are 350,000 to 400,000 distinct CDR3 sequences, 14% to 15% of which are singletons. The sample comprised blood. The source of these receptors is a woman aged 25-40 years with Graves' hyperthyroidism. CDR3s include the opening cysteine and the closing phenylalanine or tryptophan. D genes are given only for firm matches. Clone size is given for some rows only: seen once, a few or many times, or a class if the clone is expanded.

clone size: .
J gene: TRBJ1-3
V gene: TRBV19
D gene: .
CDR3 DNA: TGTGCCAGTAGTAGCCAGGGGACCTCTGGAAACACCATATATTTT
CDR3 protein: CASSSQGTSGNTIYF

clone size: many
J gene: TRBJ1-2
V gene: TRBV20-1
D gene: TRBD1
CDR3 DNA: TGCAGTGCTAGTCTCGACAGGGGGCGAAACGGCTACACCTTC
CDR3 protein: CSASLDRGRNGYTF

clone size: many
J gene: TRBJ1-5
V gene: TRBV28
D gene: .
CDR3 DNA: TGTGCCAGCACGTACGGGCAGGTAAACAATCAGCCCCAGCATTTT
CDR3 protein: CASTYGQVNNQPQHF

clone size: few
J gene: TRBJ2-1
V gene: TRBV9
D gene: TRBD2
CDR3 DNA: TGTGCCAGCAGCGGATTAGGGACTAGCGTATACAATGAGCAGTTCTTC
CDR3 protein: CASSGLGTSVYNEQFF

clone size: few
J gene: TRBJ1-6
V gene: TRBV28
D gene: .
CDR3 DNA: TGTGCCAGCACTTCGTCCGGGACGGCGAATTCACCCCTCCACTTT
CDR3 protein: CASTSSGTANSPLHF

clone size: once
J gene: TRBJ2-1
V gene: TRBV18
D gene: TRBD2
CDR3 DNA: TGTGCCAGCTCACTAACGGGACTAGCGTACGGCAATGAGCAGTTCTTC
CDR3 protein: CASSLTGLAYGNEQFF

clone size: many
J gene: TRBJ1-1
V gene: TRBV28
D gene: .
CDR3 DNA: TGTGCCAGCAGATCAACAGGACGGGCTGAAGCTTTCTTT
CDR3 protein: CASRSTGRAEAFF

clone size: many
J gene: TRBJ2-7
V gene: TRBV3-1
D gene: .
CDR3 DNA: TGTGCCAGCAGCCAAGGGTTGGGGATCGAGCAGTACTTC
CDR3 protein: CASSQGLGIEQYF

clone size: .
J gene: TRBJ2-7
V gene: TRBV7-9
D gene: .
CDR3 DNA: TGTGCCCGCAGCTTGTCAGGGGAGGGCTACGAGCAGTACTTC
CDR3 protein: CARSLSGEGYEQYF

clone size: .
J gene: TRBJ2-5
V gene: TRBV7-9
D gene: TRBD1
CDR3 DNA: TGTGCCAGCAGCCACCGCGGGACAGGGGGCTTGGAGACCCAGTACTTC
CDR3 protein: CASSHRGTGGLETQYF

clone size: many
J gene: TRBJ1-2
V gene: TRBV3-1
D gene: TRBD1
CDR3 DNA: TGTGCCAGCAGCCTCGGGGACAGGGGATCGAAAGGCTACACCTTC
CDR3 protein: CASSLGDRGSKGYTF

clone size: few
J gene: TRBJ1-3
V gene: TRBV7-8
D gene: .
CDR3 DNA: TGTGCCAGCAGCCCGGGACGGGCGGACTCTGGAAACACCATATATTTT
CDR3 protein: CASSPGRADSGNTIYF

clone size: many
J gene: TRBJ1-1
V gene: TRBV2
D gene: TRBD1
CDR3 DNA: TGTGCCAGCAGGGGGACAGGAGGCACTGAAGCTTTCTTT
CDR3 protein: CASRGTGGTEAFF

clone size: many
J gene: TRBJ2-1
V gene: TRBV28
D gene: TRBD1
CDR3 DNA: TGTGCCAGCAGTCCCACACCGGGACAGACTCGGGATGAGCAGTTCTTC
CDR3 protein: CASSPTPGQTRDEQFF

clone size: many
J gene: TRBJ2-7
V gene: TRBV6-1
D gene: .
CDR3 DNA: TGTGCCAGCGGGGGGCTCTCCTACGAGCAGTACTTC
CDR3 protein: CASGGLSYEQYF

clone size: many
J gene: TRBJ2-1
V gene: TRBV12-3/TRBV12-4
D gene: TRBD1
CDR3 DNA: TGTGCCAGCACCCTGCGGGGGACAGGGTTGTTCTTC
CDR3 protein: CASTLRGTGLFF

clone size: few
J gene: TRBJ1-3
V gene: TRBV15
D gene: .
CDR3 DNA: TGTGCCACCAGCAGAGCGAAAGGGCTCTCTGGAAACACCATATATTTT
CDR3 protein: CATSRAKGLSGNTIYF

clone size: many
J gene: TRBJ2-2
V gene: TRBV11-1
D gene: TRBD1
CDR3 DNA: TGTGCCAGCATCGGGACAGCGAACACCGGGGAGCTGTTTTTT
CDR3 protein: CASIGTANTGELFF

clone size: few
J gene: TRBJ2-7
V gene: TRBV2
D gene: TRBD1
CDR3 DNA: TGTGCCAGCAGCCGAGGACAGGGGAAATCCGAGCAGTACTTC
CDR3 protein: CASSRGQGKSEQYF

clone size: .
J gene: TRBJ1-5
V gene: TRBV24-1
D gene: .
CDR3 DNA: TGTGCCACCAGTAAAGGGAATCAGCCCCAGCATTTT
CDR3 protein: CATSKGNQPQHF

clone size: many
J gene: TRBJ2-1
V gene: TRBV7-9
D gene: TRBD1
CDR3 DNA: TGTGCCAGCAGCTACCAGGGGGAAAACTACAATGAGCAGTTCTTC
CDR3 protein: CASSYQGENYNEQFF

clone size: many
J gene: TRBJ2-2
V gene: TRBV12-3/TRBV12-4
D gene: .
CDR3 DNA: TGTGCCAGCAGTTCGGGACTTTCCACCGGGGAGCTGTTTTTT
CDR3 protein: CASSSGLSTGELFF

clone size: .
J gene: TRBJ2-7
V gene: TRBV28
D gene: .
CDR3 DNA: TGTGCCAGCACGGGGGGCCCGTACGAGCAGTACTTC
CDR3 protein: CASTGGPYEQYF

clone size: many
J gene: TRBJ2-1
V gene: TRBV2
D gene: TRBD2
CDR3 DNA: TGTGCCAGCAGTGTGACTAGCGGGAGCAAGATGGACAATGAGCAGTTCTTC
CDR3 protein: CASSVTSGSKMDNEQFF

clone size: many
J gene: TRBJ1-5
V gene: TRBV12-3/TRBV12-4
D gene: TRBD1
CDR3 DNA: TGTGCCAGCAGATCTAGGACAGGGGGCAATCAGCCCCAGCATTTT
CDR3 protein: CASRSRTGGNQPQHF

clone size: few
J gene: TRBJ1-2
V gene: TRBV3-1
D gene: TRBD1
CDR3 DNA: TGTGCCAGCAGCTCTTGGACAGGCCTTAACTATGGCTACACCTTC
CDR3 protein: CASSSWTGLNYGYTF

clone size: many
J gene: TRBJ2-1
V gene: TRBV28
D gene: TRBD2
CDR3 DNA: TGTGCCAGCAGTGCGAGCGGGAGTTACAATGAGCAGTTCTTC
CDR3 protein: CASSASGSYNEQFF

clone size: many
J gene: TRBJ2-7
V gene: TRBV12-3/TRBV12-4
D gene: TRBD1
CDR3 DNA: TGTGCCAGCACCAAAGGACAGGGCTCCTACGAGCAGTACTTC
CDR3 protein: CASTKGQGSYEQYF

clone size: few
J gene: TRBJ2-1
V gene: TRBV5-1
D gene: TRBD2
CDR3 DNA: TGCGCCAGCAGCTTGGAAGCGGGGGTCTCCTACAATGAGCAGTTCTTC
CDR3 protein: CASSLEAGVSYNEQFF

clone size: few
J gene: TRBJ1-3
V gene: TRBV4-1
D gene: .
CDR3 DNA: TGCGCCAGCAGCCAAGACGCACGGCCCCTCTCTGGAAACACCATATATTTT
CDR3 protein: CASSQDARPLSGNTIYF

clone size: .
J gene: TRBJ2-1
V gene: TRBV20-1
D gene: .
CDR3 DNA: TGCAGTGCTAGATGGGCTAGGCTAGTGGCTTACAATGAGCAGTTCTTC
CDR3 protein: CSARWARLVAYNEQFF

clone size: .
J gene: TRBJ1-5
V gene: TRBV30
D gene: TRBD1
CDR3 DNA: TGTGCCTGGAGTGTAAGGGGGCGGGGGGGCAATCAGCCCCAGCATTTT
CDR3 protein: CAWSVRGRGGNQPQHF

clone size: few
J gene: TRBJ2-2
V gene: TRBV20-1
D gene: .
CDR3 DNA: TGCAGTGCTCCCCGGTTTAGTTTATCGACCACCGGGGAGCTGTTTTTT
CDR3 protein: CSAPRFSLSTTGELFF

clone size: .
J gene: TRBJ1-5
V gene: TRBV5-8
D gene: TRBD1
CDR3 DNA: TGTGCCAGCAGCTCGGGACAGGGGGCGCATCAGCCCCAGCATTTT
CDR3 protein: CASSSGQGAHQPQHF

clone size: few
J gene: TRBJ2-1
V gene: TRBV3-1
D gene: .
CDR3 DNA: TGTGCCAGCAGCCAAGTTTTTTGGGGGGGCGGGAGTTCCAATGAGCAGTTCTTC
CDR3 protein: CASSQVFWGGGSSNEQFF

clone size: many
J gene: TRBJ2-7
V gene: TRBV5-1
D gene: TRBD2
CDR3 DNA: TGCGCCAGCAGCTTGGCCTTCGCCGGGACTAGCGGCTACGAGCAGTACTTC
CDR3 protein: CASSLAFAGTSGYEQYF

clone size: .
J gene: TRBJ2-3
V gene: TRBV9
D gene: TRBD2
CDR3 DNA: TGTGCCAGCAGCGTATCTAGCGGGAATACAGATACGCAGTATTTT
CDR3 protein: CASSVSSGNTDTQYF

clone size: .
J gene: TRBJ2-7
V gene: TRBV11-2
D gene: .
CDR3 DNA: TGTGCCAGCAGCTCGACTTATACAGAGGGGTCCGAGCAGTACTTC
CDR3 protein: CASSSTYTEGSEQYF

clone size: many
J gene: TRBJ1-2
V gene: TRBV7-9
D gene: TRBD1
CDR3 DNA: TGTGCCAGCAGCTTCGGACAGGGTGTTTACTATGGCTACACCTTC
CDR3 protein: CASSFGQGVYYGYTF

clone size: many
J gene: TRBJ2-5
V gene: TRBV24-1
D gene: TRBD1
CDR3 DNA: TGTGCCACCAGTGACCAAGTCAGGGGGCAAGAGACCCAGTACTTC
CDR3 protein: CATSDQVRGQETQYF

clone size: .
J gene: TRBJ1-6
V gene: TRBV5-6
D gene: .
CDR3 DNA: TGTGCCGGCAGCTTGGTGGGGAATTCACCCCTCCACTTT
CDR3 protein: CAGSLVGNSPLHF

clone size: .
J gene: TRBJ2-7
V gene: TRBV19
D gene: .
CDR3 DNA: TGTGCCAGACTACAGGGGGGGAAAAACTACGAGCAGTACTTC
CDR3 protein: CARLQGGKNYEQYF

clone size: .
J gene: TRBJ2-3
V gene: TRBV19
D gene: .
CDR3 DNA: TGTGCCAGTAGTGATTTGAGGGGGACGGATACGCAGTATTTT
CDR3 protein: CASSDLRGTDTQYF

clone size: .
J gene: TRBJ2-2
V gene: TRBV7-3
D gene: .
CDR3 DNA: TGTGCCAGCGGCTCGGGGGCGGAAGAGCTGTTTTTT
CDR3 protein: CASGSGAEELFF

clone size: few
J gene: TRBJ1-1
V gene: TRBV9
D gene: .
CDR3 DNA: TGTGCCAGCAGCGTAGGAGGGGAGGGTATGAACACTGAAGCTTTCTTT
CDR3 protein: CASSVGGEGMNTEAFF

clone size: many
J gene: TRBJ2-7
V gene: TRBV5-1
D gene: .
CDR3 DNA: TGCGCCAGCAGCTTGAGGGGGAATCCTAGCTACGAGCAGTACTTC
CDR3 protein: CASSLRGNPSYEQYF

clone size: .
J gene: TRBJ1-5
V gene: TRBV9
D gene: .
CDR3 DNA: TGTGCCAGCAGCGTGGGAGAGATAGCAAATCAGCCCCAGCATTTT
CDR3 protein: CASSVGEIANQPQHF

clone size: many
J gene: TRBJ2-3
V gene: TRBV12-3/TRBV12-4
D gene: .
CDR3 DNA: TGTGCCAGCAGTTTTTTCGAATCGCAGTATTTT
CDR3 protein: CASSFFESQYF

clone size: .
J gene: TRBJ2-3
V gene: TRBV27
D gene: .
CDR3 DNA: TGTGCCAGCAGTTTGAAGAGTTGGCCGCCCGATACGCAGTATTTT
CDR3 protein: CASSLKSWPPDTQYF

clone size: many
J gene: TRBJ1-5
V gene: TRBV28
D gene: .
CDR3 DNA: TGTGCCAGCAGACACAGCGGGTCCAATCAGCCCCAGCATTTT
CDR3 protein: CASRHSGSNQPQHF

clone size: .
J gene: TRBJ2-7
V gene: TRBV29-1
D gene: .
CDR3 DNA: TGCAGCGGACTTAGAGAAAACGAGCAGTACTTC
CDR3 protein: CSGLRENEQYF

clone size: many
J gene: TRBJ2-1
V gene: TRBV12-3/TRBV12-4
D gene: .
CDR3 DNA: TGTGCCAGCAGTTTACGGGGGCCAGGGACTAAGGATGAGCAGTTCTTC
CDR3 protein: CASSLRGPGTKDEQFF